Below are 17 T cell receptor beta chains sequenced from a single sample in a study of T cell repertoires in cytomegalovirus infection. TCRdb reprocessed the reads with MiXCR, giving one entry per CDR3 protein. The sample yields about 52,000 distinct CDR3 sequences, roughly 21% seen once. Their target antigens are unknown. Specimen: CD8+ T cells from cultured PBMCs, collected from culture after CMV antigen stimulation. The receptors were sampled from a human donor in good health (CMV status not recorded). Some clones in this sample may be carry-over from other donors' samples.

This clonotype was counted a few times. The chain recombines TRBV10-3 with TRBJ1-1; the D is unclear. The CDR3 extends over 15 amino acids. Germline lookup yields CDR1 ENHRY and CDR2 SYGVKD. V was clipped by 4 bases and J by 3 bases, with 15 bases between them. CDR3: CAISGQSGVDTEAFF. CDR3 DNA sequence: TGTGCCATCAGTGGTCAGTCAGGTGTGGACACTGAAGCTTTCTTT.

This clonotype was found once. One junction end disagrees with the germline gene, perhaps due to a read error. The chain is built from TRBV6-2 or TRBV6-3 and TRBJ1-2; D possibly corresponds to TRBD1 (5 bases). The CDR3 has 15 residues. The germline gives CDR1 MNHEY, CDR2 SVGEGT. Written as DNA, the CDR3 is TGTGTCAGCAGTAGCCGGGACTGGGAGATCTATGGCTACACCTTC. Amino acids: CVSSSRDWEIYGYTF.

The gene calls are TRBV18 and TRBJ1-2; a possible D gene is TRBD1 (6 bases). Germline V gives CDR1 KGHSH, CDR2 LQKENI. V was cut by 1 base and J by 4 bases, with 13 bases left in between. The CDR3 is made up of 15 amino acids. As DNA, the CDR3 is TGTGCCAGCTCACCACGGACAGCTAGGAGCTATGGCTACACCTTC. Protein sequence: CASSPRTARSYGYTF.

This clonotype was seen only once. The rearrangement links TRBV7-8 to TRBJ2-2, with a possible D match to TRBD1 (5 bases). V was cut by 3 bases and J by 1 base, with 9 bases left in between. The germline gives CDR1 SGHVS, CDR2 FQNEAQ. The CDR3 is made up of 15 amino acids. The CDR3 DNA sequence: TGTGCCAGCAGCTTTGCAGGGATGAACACCGGGGAGCTGTTTTTT. Protein: CASSFAGMNTGELFF.

The chain has TRBV7-2 and TRBJ2-7, with 8 nucleotides matching TRBD1. The germline gives CDR1 SGHTA, CDR2 FQGNSA. The CDR3 runs to 14 residues. V lost 4 bases to trimming and J lost 7 bases; unmatched junction nucleotides: 9. The CDR3 region is CASSSRGQAREQYF. Written as DNA, the CDR3 is TGTGCCAGCAGCTCTCGGGGACAGGCGAGGGAGCAGTACTTC.

The rearrangement joins TRBV7-8 to TRBJ1-1; D is undetermined. V was shortened by 6 bases and J by 5 bases, with 16 bases between the two germline ends. Germline V CDR1 and CDR2: SGHVS, FQNEAQ. This CDR3 contains 14 residues. The CDR3 DNA reads as TGTGCCAGCAGTTCCCACCAAGGTCGAACTGAAGCTTTCTTT. Residues: CASSSHQGRTEAFF. The full variable domain, with the rest looked up from reference TRBV7-8 and TRBJ1-1, is GAGVSQSPRYKVAKRGQDVALRCDPISGHVSLFWYQQALGQGPEFLTYFQNEAQLDKSGLPSDRFFAERPEGSVSTLKIQRTQQEDSAVYLCASSSHQGRTEAFFGQGTRLTVV.

This clonotype was observed a handful of times. V and J are TRBV10-3 and TRBJ2-7; possible D gene TRBD2, 5 bases. CDR1 ENHRY and CDR2 SYGVKD come from the germline V gene. Trimming left V 2 bases short and J 4 bases short, with 12 bases between. The CDR3 is 14 residues long. DNA of the CDR3: TGTGCCATCAGTGAGGAGGGAATGGCGTACGAGCAGTACTTC. It is translated as CAISEEGMAYEQYF.

This chain joins TRBV7-9 and TRBJ1-2; tentatively, D is TRBD1 (6 bases). The germline V gene encodes CDR1 SEHNR and CDR2 FQNEAQ (reference sequence). V shed 1 base and J shed 5 bases, with 14 bases lying between them. The CDR3 extends over 15 amino acids. Written as DNA, the CDR3 is TGTGCCAGCAGCTTAGGGGCAGGGGCAATGTATGGCTACACCTTC. Its protein product is CASSLGAGAMYGYTF.

This clonotype was seen a handful of times. The V and J genes are TRBV5-4 and TRBJ2-1; D ambiguous. The CDR3 has 12 residues. Trimming removed 0 bases at V and 16 bases at J, with 14 bases between. CDR1 SGHNT and CDR2 YYREEE come from the germline V gene (reference sequence). The CDR3 nucleotides read TGTGCCAGCAGCTTGGGGGGTCCGATTTTATTCTTC. It translates to CASSLGGPILFF.

The rearrangement joins TRBV7-2 to TRBJ2-1, with D hard to call. Germline CDR1 reads SGHTA; CDR2 reads FQGNSA. The CDR3 runs 13 residues. V was shortened by 4 bases and J by 4 bases, with 8 bases between the two germline ends. Written as DNA, the CDR3 is TGTGCCAGCAGCTCTTCCCCTTACAATGAGCAGTTCTTC. Its translation: CASSSSPYNEQFF.

This clonotype was seen more than once but under ten times. V usage is TRBV7-6 and J usage is TRBJ1-4, with D hard to call. V was cut by 0 bases and J by 6 bases, with 17 bases left in between. Per germline, CDR1 SGHVS and CDR2 FNYEAQ. CDR3 length: 17 amino acids. The chain's CDR3 is CASSLAYKRKADEKLFF. As DNA, the CDR3 is TGTGCCAGCAGCTTAGCGTACAAACGTAAGGCGGATGAAAAACTGTTTTTT. The full variable domain, with the rest looked up from reference TRBV7-6 and TRBJ1-4, is GAGVSQSPRYKVTKRGQDVALRCDPISGHVSLYWYRQALGQGPEFLTYFNYEAQQDKSGLPNDRFSAERPEGSISTLTIQRTEQRDSAMYRCASSLAYKRKADEKLFFGSGTQLSVL.

The V gene is TRBV7-2, the J gene TRBJ1-1, with 7 bases identical to TRBD1. The germline V gene encodes CDR1 SGHTA and CDR2 FQGNSA. The V segment lost 9 bases and the J segment 2 bases; nucleotides outside the gene matches: 6. The CDR3 consists of 13 residues. CDR3 in amino acids: CASQGGGNTEAFF. The CDR3 nucleotides are TGTGCCAGTCAGGGGGGGGGCAACACTGAAGCTTTCTTT.

This clonotype was detected only a few times. The CDR3 protein is CASSPLRESSYEQYF. In DNA, the CDR3 is TGTGCCAGCAGCCCCCTTCGGGAGAGCTCCTACGAGCAGTACTTC. V is TRBV7-6 and J is TRBJ2-7; D may be TRBD2 (6 bases). Looked up from germline, CDR1 is SGHVS and CDR2 is FNYEAQ. CDR3 length equals 15 residues. Trimming removed 5 bases from V and 0 bases from J, with 14 bases in between.

The chain couples TRBV5-6 to TRBJ1-1; D is ambiguous. This CDR3 contains 17 residues. With 3 bases removed from V and 0 bases from J, the gap between germline ends came to 18 bases. CDR1 and CDR2 (germline): SGHDT, YYEEEE. CDR3 DNA: TGTGCCAGCAGCTCCCTGGACCTAACCCCCATGAACACTGAAGCTTTCTTT. This translates into CASSSLDLTPMNTEAFF.

The V and J genes are TRBV7-2 and TRBJ1-2, with no clear D. Trimming pared 4 bases from V and 4 bases from J, leaving 13 bases between. The CDR3 consists of 14 residues. The germline CDR1 and CDR2 sequences are SGHTA and FQGNSA. In DNA form, the CDR3 reads TGTGCCAGCAGCTCTCGACGGTTACCCTATGGCTACACCTTC. Its translation: CASSSRRLPYGYTF.

The rearrangement uses TRBV2 and TRBJ2-7; D is uncertain. Germline CDR1 is SNHLY and CDR2 is FYNNEI. The CDR3 is made up of 12 amino acids. Trimming pared 4 bases from V and 3 bases from J, leaving 7 bases between. For the CDR3, the DNA is TGTGCCAGCAGTGGAAAGATCTACGAGCAGTACTTC. The encoded protein is CASSGKIYEQYF.

In its sample, this clonotype was seen many times. The chain combines TRBV7-9 with TRBJ1-1; no clear D gene. This CDR3 has 17 amino acids. Per the germline V gene, CDR1 is SEHNR and CDR2 is FQNEAQ (reference sequence). Trimming took 5 bases from V and 0 from J, leaving 19 bases between them. This CDR3 reads CASSDGPPVGMNTEAFF. The CDR3 DNA follows: TGTGCCAGCAGCGATGGGCCCCCGGTGGGAATGAACACTGAAGCTTTCTTT. The full variable domain, its missing parts supplied by reference TRBV7-9 and TRBJ1-1, is DTGVSQNPRHKITKRGQNVTFRCDPISEHNRLYWYRQTLGQGPEFLTYFQNEAQLEKSRLLSDRFSAERPKGSFSTLEIQRTEQGDSAMYLCASSDGPPVGMNTEAFFGQGTRLTVV.